Listed below are T cell receptor beta chains from one sample, sequenced in a study of blood T cell repertoires in COVID-19. Assay used: immunoSEQ multiplex PCR; TCRdb lists only in-frame clones, some missing. The sample has about 99,000 clones, approximately 86% seen once; the top ten hold about 1.9%. Material for sequencing was peripheral blood. These receptors were taken from a man between 45 and 60 years old with COVID-19, enrolled during active disease. The CDR3 runs from the conserved cysteine through the conserved F or W. The order of the fields is V gene, D gene, clone size, J gene, CDR3 DNA, CDR3 protein. The D gene is left open where the match is weak. A row's size may be missing; if present it is once, few, many or a size class.

TRBV19,NA,NA,TRBJ1-5,TGTGCCAGTAGCTCGGGTCAAGCGGGCAATCAGCCCCAGCATTTT,CASSSGQAGNQPQHF
TRBV21-1,NA,NA,TRBJ1-1,TGTGCCAGCAGCAACGAAAGTCACAACCTAGGGGAGAACACTGAAGCTTTCTTT,CASSNESHNLGENTEAFF
TRBV11-2,TRBD1,once,TRBJ1-2,TGTGCCAGCAGCTCAGGACAGGTTAACTATGGCTACACCTTC,CASSSGQVNYGYTF
TRBV9,TRBD2,once,TRBJ2-7,TGTGCCAGCAGCGCGGGGGGGGCTAGCGTCCCGGGGTACGAGCAGTACTTC,CASSAGGASVPGYEQYF
TRBV18,TRBD1,NA,TRBJ1-5,TGTGCCAGCTCACCAGGGGACAGGGGTCAGCCCCAGCATTTT,CASSPGDRGQPQHF
TRBV4-3,TRBD1,NA,TRBJ1-2,TGCGCCAGCAGCTCACAGGGGGCGCAGAATGGCTACACCTTC,CASSSQGAQNGYTF
TRBV7-8,NA,few,TRBJ1-1,TGTGCCAGCAGCTTCCGGTCGGAGGGCACTGAAGCTTTCTTT,CASSFRSEGTEAFF
TRBV6-4,NA,NA,TRBJ1-1,TGTGCCAGCAGTGACCAGGGGCGGATGATCTTT,CASSDQGRMIF
TRBV7-3,NA,NA,TRBJ2-3,TGTGCCAGCAGCTTATCTCTGGGGACTTCGGCAGATACGCAGTATTTT,CASSLSLGTSADTQYF
TRBV10-3,TRBD2,NA,TRBJ2-1,TGTGCCATCCGGCGGGGGACCAACAATGAGCAGTTCTTC,CAIRRGTNNEQFF